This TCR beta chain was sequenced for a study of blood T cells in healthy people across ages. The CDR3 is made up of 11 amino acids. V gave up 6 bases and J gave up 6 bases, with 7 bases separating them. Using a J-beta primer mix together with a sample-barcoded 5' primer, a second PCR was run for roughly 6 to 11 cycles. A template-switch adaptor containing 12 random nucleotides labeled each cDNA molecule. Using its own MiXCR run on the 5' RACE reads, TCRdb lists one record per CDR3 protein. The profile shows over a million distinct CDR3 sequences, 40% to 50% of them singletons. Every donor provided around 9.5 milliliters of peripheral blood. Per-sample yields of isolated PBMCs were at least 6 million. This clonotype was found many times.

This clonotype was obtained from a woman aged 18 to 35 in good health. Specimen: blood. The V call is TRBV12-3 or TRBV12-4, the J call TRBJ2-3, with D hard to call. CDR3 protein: CASRERDTQYF. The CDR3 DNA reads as TGTGCCAGCAGGGAGAGGGATACGCAGTATTTT.